This T cell receptor (beta chain) appears in the sequencing data of a study of CD8+ T cells in alopecia areata. As the sequencing template, cDNA was produced by extracting RNA and reverse transcribing it. The table came from immunoSEQ multiplex PCR; TCRdb's copy has only in-frame clones and leaves some out. This table has 150,000 to 200,000 clones, over 55% appearing once. The germline V gene encodes CDR1 SGHTA and CDR2 FQGNSA. CDR3 length equals 15 residues. V was shortened by 1 base and J by 1 base, with 5 bases between the two germline ends. Of note for this clone: This specimen includes other DNA sequences encoding the same CDR3.

The input for sequencing was CD4+ T cells sorted from blood, taken at week 0. The chain links TRBV7-2 to TRBJ2-6; D not certain. This sequence originates from a human donor with alopecia areata. As DNA, the CDR3 is TGTGCCAGCAGCTTAGGGGGATCTGGGGCCAACGTCCTGACTTTC. Amino acid sequence: CASSLGGSGANVLTF.